This TCR beta chain appears in the sequencing data of a study of blood T cell repertoires in COVID-19. Here immunoSEQ multiplex PCR was the method, and the copy in TCRdb shows in-frame clones only, minus some. The table lists around 200,000 clones, approximately 90% of them singletons. V gave up 5 bases and J gave up 4 bases, with 9 bases separating them. CDR3 length: 13 amino acids. The germline V gene has CDR1 MNHEY and CDR2 SVGEGT. The age range of participants was 18 to 89 years, with residence in approximately 25 US areas. This rearrangement joins TRBV6-2 or TRBV6-3 to TRBJ1-5; D uncertain. This receptor was identified in a man younger than 45 who had recovered from COVID-19. Sample: PBMCs or T cells enriched from blood (not recorded which). The CDR3 DNA reads as TGTGCCAGCAGTAACAGAGGGAATCAGCCCCAGCATTTT. Residues: CASSNRGNQPQHF.